The rows below give T cell receptor beta chains drawn from one sample of a study of T cell responses to AZD1222 COVID-19 vaccine. Libraries were prepared by immunoSEQ multiplex PCR; TCRdb keeps only in-frame clonotypes and omits some of them. The sample lists 120,000 or so clones, roughly 90% seen once, with around 14% in the top ten. This specimen consisted of peripheral blood, obtained on day 0 of AZD1222 vaccination. Every receptor here comes from an adult in good health. Each CDR3 is given with its conserved first and last residue. D genes are given only for firm matches. A row's size may be missing; if present it is once, few, many or a size class.

TRBJ2-7,once,TRBV28,13,-,CASSSGSRYEQYF,TGTGCCAGCAGTTCCGGGAGCCGCTACGAGCAGTACTTC
TRBJ1-1,-,TRBV5-1,12,-,CASSRGGSEAFF,TGCGCCAGCAGCCGGGGAGGATCTGAAGCTTTCTTT
TRBJ2-2,-,TRBV15,16,TRBD2,CATSPRAGENTGELFF,TGTGCCACCAGCCCGAGAGCGGGAGAAAATACCGGGGAGCTGTTTTTT
TRBJ2-2,once,TRBV3-1/TRBV3-2,14,-,CASALDADTGELFF,TGTGCCAGCGCCCTTGATGCGGACACCGGGGAGCTGTTTTTT
TRBJ2-7,-,TRBV3-1/TRBV3-2,13,TRBD1,CASSPGTAYEQYF,TGTGCCAGCAGCCCTGGGACAGCTTACGAGCAGTACTTC
TRBJ2-5,-,TRBV7-2,14,-,CASSFRGPQETQYF,TGTGCCAGCAGCTTCCGGGGCCCACAAGAGACCCAGTACTTC
TRBJ2-7,-,TRBV29-1,12,-,CSVVPGNYEQYF,TGCAGCGTTGTGCCGGGGAACTACGAGCAGTACTTC
TRBJ2-7,-,TRBV3-1/TRBV3-2,14,TRBD1,CASSQGQGTREQYF,TGTGCCAGCAGCCAAGGACAGGGAACTCGAGAGCAGTACTTC
TRBJ1-1,-,TRBV3-1/TRBV3-2,13,-,CASSHWGNTEAFF,TGTGCCAGCAGCCATTGGGGGAACACTGAAGCTTTCTTT
TRBJ2-1,once,TRBV11-2,16,-,CASSHSARQRGHEQFF,TGTGCCAGCAGCCACAGTGCGCGGCAGCGAGGCCATGAGCAGTTCTTC
TRBJ1-1,-,TRBV19,14,TRBD1,CASSPGQRNTEAFF,TGTGCCAGTAGCCCGGGACAGAGGAACACTGAAGCTTTCTTT
TRBJ2-3,-,TRBV6-6,16,TRBD2,CASSQGWGGMGDTQYF,TGTGCCAGCAGCCAGGGATGGGGGGGAATGGGAGATACGCAGTATTTT
TRBJ1-2,-,TRBV12-3/TRBV12-4,10,-,CAIFDYGYTF,TGTGCCATTTTCGACTATGGCTACACCTTC
TRBJ1-1,-,TRBV10-2,11,-,CASSPNTEAFF,TGCGCCAGCAGTCCGAACACTGAAGCTTTCTTT
TRBJ2-1,-,TRBV5-1,15,-,CASSGEGDSYNEQFF,TGCGCCAGCAGCGGGGAGGGGGACTCCTACAATGAGCAGTTCTTC
TRBJ1-5,-,TRBV7-2,16,-,CASSPTVTLSNQPQHF,TGTGCCAGCAGCCCTACAGTGACCCTTAGCAATCAGCCCCAGCATTTT
TRBJ1-2,once,TRBV6-5,13,-,CASSPGGPYGYTF,TGTGCCAGCAGCCCGGGAGGGCCCTATGGCTACACCTTC
TRBJ1-2,-,TRBV25-1,15,-,CASSEPGRANYGYTF,TGTGCCAGCAGTGAGCCGGGACGGGCTAACTATGGCTACACCTTC
TRBJ2-7,-,TRBV9,14,-,CASSRDGDSYEQYF,TGTGCCAGCAGCAGAGACGGGGACTCCTACGAGCAGTACTTC
TRBJ2-3,once,TRBV6-6,15,-,CASVFRGPSTDTQYF,TGTGCCAGCGTTTTCCGGGGACCGAGCACAGATACGCAGTATTTT
TRBJ2-5,-,TRBV11-2,12,TRBD1,CASSSRGTDQYF,TGTGCCAGCAGCTCCCGAGGGACAGACCAGTACTTC
TRBJ2-3,-,TRBV28,13,-,CASSSGGRYTQYF,TGTGCCAGCAGTTCCGGTGGGAGATATACGCAGTATTTT
TRBJ2-2,-,TRBV7-8,14,-,CASSRDINTGELFF,TGTGCCAGCAGCCGGGACATCAACACCGGGGAGCTGTTTTTT
TRBJ2-7,-,TRBV2,15,TRBD2,CASSGTSGDSYEQYF,TGTGCCAGCAGCGGGACTAGCGGTGACTCCTACGAGCAGTACTTC
TRBJ1-5,-,TRBV20-1,11,-,CSATTGKTQHF,TGCAGTGCCACCACTGGGAAGACCCAGCATTTT
TRBJ1-1,once,TRBV2,14,TRBD1,CASSEADRVGEAFF,TGTGCCAGCAGTGAAGCGGACAGGGTGGGTGAAGCTTTCTTT
TRBJ1-1,-,TRBV6-5,14,TRBD1,CASSPDRGGPEAFF,TGTGCCAGCAGCCCGGACAGGGGTGGTCCTGAAGCTTTCTTT
TRBJ2-1,-,TRBV5-1,15,TRBD2,CASSLGLAGGDEQFF,TGCGCCAGCAGCTTAGGTCTAGCGGGAGGGGATGAGCAGTTCTTC
TRBJ1-2,-,TRBV2,16,-,CASSEFEAWGSNGYTF,TGTGCCAGCAGTGAATTCGAGGCGTGGGGGAGCAATGGCTACACCTTC
TRBJ2-1,-,TRBV2,13,-,CASIVIGRDEQFF,TGTGCCAGCATTGTGATAGGGAGAGATGAGCAGTTCTTC
TRBJ1-2,-,TRBV13,15,-,CASGQRQPTMWGYTF,TGTGCCAGCGGGCAGAGACAGCCTACTATGTGGGGCTACACCTTC
TRBJ2-5,-,TRBV2,16,-,CASLNRVWVEQETQYF,TGTGCCAGCCTTAATCGGGTGTGGGTCGAACAAGAGACCCAGTACTTC
TRBJ1-2,-,TRBV29-1,9,-,CSVSYGYTF,TGCAGCGTTAGCTATGGCTACACCTTC
TRBJ2-7,-,TRBV4-1,15,-,CASSREGGFTYEQYF,TGCGCCAGCAGCCGCGAGGGGGGGTTCACCTACGAGCAGTACTTC
TRBJ2-3,-,TRBV7-6,17,TRBD2,CASSAQLSGRATDTQYF,TGTGCCAGCAGCGCACAACTTAGCGGGAGGGCCACAGATACGCAGTATTTT
TRBJ1-6,-,TRBV27,20,-,CASGTNRERIASSYNSPLHF,TGTGCCAGCGGAACGAACAGGGAACGGATCGCGAGCTCCTATAATTCACCCCTCCACTTT
TRBJ2-1,-,TRBV6-2/TRBV6-3,15,TRBD2,CASSYVASGDNEQFF,TGTGCCAGCAGTTACGTGGCTAGCGGGGACAATGAGCAGTTCTTC
TRBJ1-4,-,TRBV14,15,-,CASSQVLSTNEKLFF,TGTGCCAGCAGCCAGGTCCTTTCAACTAATGAAAAACTGTTTTTT
TRBJ1-6,-,TRBV27,14,TRBD1,CASSPLTGFSPLHF,TGTGCCAGCAGTCCGCTGACAGGGTTTTCACCCCTCCACTTT
TRBJ2-2,-,TRBV5-1,16,-,CASSFQRTTNTGELFF,TGCGCCAGCAGCTTTCAGCGGACGACGAACACCGGGGAGCTGTTTTTT
TRBJ2-7,-,TRBV6-5,16,TRBD2,CASSYALLAGVYEQYF,TGTGCCAGCAGCTACGCACTACTAGCGGGAGTATACGAGCAGTACTTC
TRBJ1-2,-,TRBV30,13,TRBD1,CAWIAGGSVGYTF,TGTGCCTGGATCGCAGGGGGTAGTGTGGGCTACACCTTC
TRBJ2-7,-,TRBV5-8,15,TRBD1,CASSLQGMPTYEQYF,TGTGCCAGCAGCCTACAGGGGATGCCAACCTACGAGCAGTACTTC
TRBJ2-1,-,TRBV6-1,15,-,CASSEAGYNYNEQFF,TGTGCCAGCAGTGAAGCGGGCTACAACTACAATGAGCAGTTCTTC
TRBJ1-5,-,TRBV10-2,14,-,CASSAPGSHQPQHF,TGCGCCAGCAGTGCGCCAGGTAGCCATCAGCCCCAGCATTTT
TRBJ1-2,-,TRBV7-2,14,TRBD1,CASSFKGADYGYTF,TGTGCCAGCAGCTTCAAGGGGGCAGACTATGGCTACACCTTC
TRBJ2-1,-,TRBV15,14,TRBD2,CATSPGTSAYEQFF,TGTGCCACCAGCCCAGGGACTAGCGCGTATGAGCAGTTCTTC
TRBJ1-1,few,TRBV27,19,-,CASSPPAGPRGGLNTEAFF,TGTGCCAGCAGTCCGCCTGCGGGGCCGAGGGGGGGATTGAACACTGAAGCTTTCTTT
TRBJ2-7,-,TRBV4-1,16,-,CASSPQDRPASYEQYF,TGCGCCAGCAGCCCCCAAGACCGGCCCGCCTCCTACGAGCAGTACTTC
TRBJ2-7,-,TRBV15,14,-,CATSREDNSYEQYF,TGTGCCACCAGCAGGGAGGACAACTCCTACGAGCAGTACTTC